Included here is one T cell receptor (beta chain) sequence, with context. Separate from the roughly 730-subject first cohort, the roughly 120-subject validation cohort was the one that the donors belonged to. Germline CDR1 LGHNA, CDR2 YNFKEQ. The V end lost 0 bases, the J end lost 0 bases, and 15 bases lay between the germline ends. The CDR3 spans 17 residues. Assay used: immunoSEQ multiplex PCR; TCRdb lists only in-frame clones, some missing. Of roughly 180,000 clones in the sample, about nine tenths are singletons; the top ten hold 6% to 8%. This entry comes from a study of cytomegalovirus exposure and HLA in healthy donors.

The gene calls are TRBV4-2 and TRBJ2-7; D remains ambiguous. Sequences were obtained from PBMCs. This TCR came from a man aged 25-45 years in good health and CMV-seropositive. This CDR3 is CASSQETVISSSYEQYF. The CDR3 DNA sequence: TGTGCCAGCAGCCAAGAGACTGTTATTTCGAGCTCCTACGAGCAGTACTTC.